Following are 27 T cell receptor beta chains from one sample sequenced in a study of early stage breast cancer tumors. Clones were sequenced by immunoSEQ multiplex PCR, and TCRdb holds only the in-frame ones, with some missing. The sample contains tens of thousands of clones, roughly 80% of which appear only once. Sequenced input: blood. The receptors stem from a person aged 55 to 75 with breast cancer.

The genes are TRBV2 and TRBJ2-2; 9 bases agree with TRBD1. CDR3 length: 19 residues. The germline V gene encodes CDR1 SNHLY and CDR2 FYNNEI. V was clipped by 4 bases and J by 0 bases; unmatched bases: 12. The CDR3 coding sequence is TGTGCCAGCAGTGGCCTCTTCGGGACAGGGATCGCGAACACCGGGGAGCTGTTTTTT. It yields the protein CASSGLFGTGIANTGELFF.

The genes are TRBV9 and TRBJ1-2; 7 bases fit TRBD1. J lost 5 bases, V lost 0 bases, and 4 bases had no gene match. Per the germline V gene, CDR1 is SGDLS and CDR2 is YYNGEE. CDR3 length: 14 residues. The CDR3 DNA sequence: TGTGCCAGCAGCGTAGCTACAGGGGCATATGGCTACACCTTC. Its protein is CASSVATGAYGYTF. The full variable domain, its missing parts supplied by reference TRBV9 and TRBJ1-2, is DSGVTQTPKHLITATGQRVTLRCSPRSGDLSVYWYQQSLDQGLQFLIQYYNGEERAKGNILERFSAQQFPDLHSELNLSSLELGDSALYFCASSVATGAYGYTFGSGTRLTVV.

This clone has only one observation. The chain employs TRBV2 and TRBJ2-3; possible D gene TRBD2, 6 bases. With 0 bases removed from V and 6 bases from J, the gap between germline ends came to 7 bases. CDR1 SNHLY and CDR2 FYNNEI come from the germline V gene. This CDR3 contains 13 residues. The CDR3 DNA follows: TGTGCCAGCAGTGAAGCGGGGGGTGATACGCAGTATTTT. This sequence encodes CASSEAGGDTQYF.

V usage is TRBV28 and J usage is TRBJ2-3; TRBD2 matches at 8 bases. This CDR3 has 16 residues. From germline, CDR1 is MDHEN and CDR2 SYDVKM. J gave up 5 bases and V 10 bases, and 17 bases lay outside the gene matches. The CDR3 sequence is CATHLASGGGEDTQYF. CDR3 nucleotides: TGTGCCACCCACCTAGCGAGCGGGGGCGGGGAAGATACGCAGTATTTT. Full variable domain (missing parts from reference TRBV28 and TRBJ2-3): DVKVTQSSRYLVKRTGEKVFLECVQDMDHENMFWYRQDPGLGLRLIYFSYDVKMKEKGDIPEGYSVSREKKERFSLILESASTNQTSMYLCATHLASGGGEDTQYFGPGTRLTVL.

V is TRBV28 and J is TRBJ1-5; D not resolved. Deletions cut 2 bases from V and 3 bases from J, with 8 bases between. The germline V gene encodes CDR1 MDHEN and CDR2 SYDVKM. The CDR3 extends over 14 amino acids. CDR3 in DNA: TGTGCCAGCAGTTTACTGGGGAACAATCAGCCCCAGCATTTT. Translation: CASSLLGNNQPQHF.

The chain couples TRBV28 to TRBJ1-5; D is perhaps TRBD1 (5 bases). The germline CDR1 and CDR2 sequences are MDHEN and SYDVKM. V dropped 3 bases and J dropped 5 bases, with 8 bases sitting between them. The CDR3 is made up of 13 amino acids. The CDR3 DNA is TGTGCCAGCAGTTTTACAGGATATCAGCCCCAGCATTTT. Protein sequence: CASSFTGYQPQHF.

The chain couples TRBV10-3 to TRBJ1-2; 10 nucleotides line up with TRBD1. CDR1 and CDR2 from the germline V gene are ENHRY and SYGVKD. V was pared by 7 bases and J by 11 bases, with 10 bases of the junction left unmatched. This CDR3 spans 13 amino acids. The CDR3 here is CAINPDRGLWYTF. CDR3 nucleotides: TGTGCCATCAACCCTGACAGGGGGCTTTGGTACACCTTC.

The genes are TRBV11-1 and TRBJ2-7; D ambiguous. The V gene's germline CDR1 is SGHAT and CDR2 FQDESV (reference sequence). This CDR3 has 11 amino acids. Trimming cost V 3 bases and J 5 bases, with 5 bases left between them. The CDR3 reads CASSFMNEQYF. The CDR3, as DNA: TGTGCCAGCAGCTTTATGAACGAGCAGTACTTC. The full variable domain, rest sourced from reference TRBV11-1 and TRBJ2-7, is EAEVAQSPRYKITEKSQAVAFWCDPISGHATLYWYRQILGQGPELLVQFQDESVVDDSQLPKDRFSAERLKGVDSTLKIQPAELGDSAMYLCASSFMNEQYFGPGTRLTVT.

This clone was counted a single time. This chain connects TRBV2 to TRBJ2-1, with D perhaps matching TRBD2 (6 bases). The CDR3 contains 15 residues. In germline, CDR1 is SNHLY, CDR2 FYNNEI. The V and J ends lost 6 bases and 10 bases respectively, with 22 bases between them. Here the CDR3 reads CASRELVGDGGEQFF. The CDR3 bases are TGTGCCAGCAGAGAACTAGTGGGGGACGGAGGGGAGCAGTTCTTC.

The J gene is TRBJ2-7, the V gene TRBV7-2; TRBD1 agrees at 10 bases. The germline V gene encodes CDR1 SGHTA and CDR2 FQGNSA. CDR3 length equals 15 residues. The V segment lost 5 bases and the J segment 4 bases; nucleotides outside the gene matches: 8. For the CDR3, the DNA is TGTGCCAGCAGCACGGGACAGGGGAGCGGTTACGAGCAGTACTTC. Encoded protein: CASSTGQGSGYEQYF.

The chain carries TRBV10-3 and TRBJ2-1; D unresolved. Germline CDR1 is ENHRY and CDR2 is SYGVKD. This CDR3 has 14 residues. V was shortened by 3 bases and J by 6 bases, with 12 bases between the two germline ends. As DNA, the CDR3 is TGTGCCATCAGTGAAGGCCGAGCGTCCAATGAGCAGTTCTTC. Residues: CAISEGRASNEQFF.

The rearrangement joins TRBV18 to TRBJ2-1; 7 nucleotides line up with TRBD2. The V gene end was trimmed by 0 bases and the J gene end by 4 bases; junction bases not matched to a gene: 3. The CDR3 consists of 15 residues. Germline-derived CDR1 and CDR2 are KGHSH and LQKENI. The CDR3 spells CASSPPEGGYNEQFF. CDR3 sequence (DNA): TGTGCCAGCTCACCACCGGAGGGAGGGTACAATGAGCAGTTCTTC.

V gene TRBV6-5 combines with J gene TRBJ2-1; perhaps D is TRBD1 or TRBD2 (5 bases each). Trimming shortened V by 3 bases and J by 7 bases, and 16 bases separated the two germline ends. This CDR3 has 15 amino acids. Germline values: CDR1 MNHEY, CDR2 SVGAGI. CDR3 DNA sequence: TGTGCCAGCAGTTATGAGGTGAGGGGTCGGAATGAGCAGTTCTTC. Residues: CASSYEVRGRNEQFF.

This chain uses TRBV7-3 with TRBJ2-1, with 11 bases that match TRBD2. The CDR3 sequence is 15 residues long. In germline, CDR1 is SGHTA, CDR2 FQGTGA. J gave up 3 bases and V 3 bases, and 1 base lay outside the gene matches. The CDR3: CASSFTSGSYNEQFF. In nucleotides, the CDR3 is TGTGCCAGCAGCTTTACTAGCGGGAGCTACAATGAGCAGTTCTTC.

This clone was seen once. This CDR3 is CASSVGQNYGYTF. CDR3 nucleotide sequence: TGTGCCAGCAGCGTAGGACAGAACTATGGCTACACCTTC. V is TRBV9 and J is TRBJ1-2; a possible D gene is TRBD1 (5 bases). From germline, CDR1 is SGDLS and CDR2 YYNGEE. Trimming left V 0 bases short and J 2 bases short, with 5 bases between. This CDR3 spans 13 amino acids.

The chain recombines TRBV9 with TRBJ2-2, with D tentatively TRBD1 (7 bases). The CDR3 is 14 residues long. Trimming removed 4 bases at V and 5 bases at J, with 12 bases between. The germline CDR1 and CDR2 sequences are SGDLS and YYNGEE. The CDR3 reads CASSPRGQTGELFF. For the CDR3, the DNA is TGTGCCAGCAGCCCGCGGGGACAGACCGGGGAGCTGTTTTTT.

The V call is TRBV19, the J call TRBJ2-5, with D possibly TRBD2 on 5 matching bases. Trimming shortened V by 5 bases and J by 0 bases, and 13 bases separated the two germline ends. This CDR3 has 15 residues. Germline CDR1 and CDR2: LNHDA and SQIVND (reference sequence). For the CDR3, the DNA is TGTGCCAGTAGTGGAGGCAGAGCGTACCAAGAGACCCAGTACTTC. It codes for CASSGGRAYQETQYF.

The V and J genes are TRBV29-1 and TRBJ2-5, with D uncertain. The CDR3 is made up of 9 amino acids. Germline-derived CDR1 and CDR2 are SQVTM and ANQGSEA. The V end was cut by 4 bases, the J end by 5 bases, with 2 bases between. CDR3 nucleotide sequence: TGCAGCGTTGGGGAGACCCAGTACTTC. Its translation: CSVGETQYF. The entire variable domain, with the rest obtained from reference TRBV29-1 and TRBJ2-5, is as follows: SAVISQKPSRDICQRGTSLTIQCQVDSQVTMMFWYRQQPGQSLTLIATANQGSEATYESGFVIDKFPISRPNLTFSTLTVSNMSPEDSSIYLCSVGETQYFGPGTRLLVL.

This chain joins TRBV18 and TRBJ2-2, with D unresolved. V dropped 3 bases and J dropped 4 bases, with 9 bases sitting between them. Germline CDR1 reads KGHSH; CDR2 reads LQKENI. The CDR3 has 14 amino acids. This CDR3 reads CASSPRTGTGELFF. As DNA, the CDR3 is TGTGCCAGCTCACCCCGGACGGGCACCGGGGAGCTGTTTTTT.

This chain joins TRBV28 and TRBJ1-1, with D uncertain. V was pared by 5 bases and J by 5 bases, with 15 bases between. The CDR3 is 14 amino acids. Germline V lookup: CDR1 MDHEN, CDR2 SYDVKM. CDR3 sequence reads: CASSPPTAGTEAFF. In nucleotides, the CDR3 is TGTGCCAGCAGTCCCCCCACGGCCGGGACTGAAGCTTTCTTT.

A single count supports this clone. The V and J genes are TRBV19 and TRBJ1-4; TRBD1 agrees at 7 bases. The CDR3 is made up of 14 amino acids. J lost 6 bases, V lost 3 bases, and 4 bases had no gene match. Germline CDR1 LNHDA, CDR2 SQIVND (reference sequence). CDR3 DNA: TGTGCCAGTAGTATCCGGGACAGTCATGAAAAACTGTTTTTT. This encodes CASSIRDSHEKLFF.

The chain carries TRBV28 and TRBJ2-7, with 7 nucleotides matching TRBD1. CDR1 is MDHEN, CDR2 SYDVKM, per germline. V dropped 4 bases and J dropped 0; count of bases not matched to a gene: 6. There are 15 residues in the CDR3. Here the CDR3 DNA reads TGTGCCAGCAGTTCTACCGGACAGGTCTCCTACGAGCAGTACTTC. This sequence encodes CASSSTGQVSYEQYF. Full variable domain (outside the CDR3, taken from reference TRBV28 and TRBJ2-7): DVKVTQSSRYLVKRTGEKVFLECVQDMDHENMFWYRQDPGLGLRLIYFSYDVKMKEKGDIPEGYSVSREKKERFSLILESASTNQTSMYLCASSSTGQVSYEQYFGPGTRLTVT.

CDR3: CASSSSLGILETQYF. CDR3 in DNA: TGTGCCAGCAGCTCCTCGCTGGGCATTCTCGAGACCCAGTACTTC. The chain links TRBV7-9 to TRBJ2-5; D is undetermined. Germline loops: CDR1 SEHNR, CDR2 FQNEAQ (reference sequence). V was trimmed by 4 bases and J by 5 bases, leaving 17 bases between them. This CDR3 has 15 residues.

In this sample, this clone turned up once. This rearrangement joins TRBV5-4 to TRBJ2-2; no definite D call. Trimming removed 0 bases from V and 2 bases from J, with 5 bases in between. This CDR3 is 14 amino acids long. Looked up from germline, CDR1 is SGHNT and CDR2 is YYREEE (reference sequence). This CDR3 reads CASSLARNTGELFF. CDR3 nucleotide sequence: TGTGCCAGCAGCTTGGCCAGAAACACCGGGGAGCTGTTTTTT.

CDR3 DNA sequence: TGTGCCAGCAGCTCGGGAGATATGAGGGCCAACGTCCTGACTTTC. This translates into CASSSGDMRANVLTF. This sequence joins TRBV7-3 and TRBJ2-6; tentative D call: TRBD2 (6 bases). Germline CDR1 SGHTA, CDR2 FQGTGA. The CDR3 contains 15 residues. Trimming stripped 4 bases from V and 5 bases from J, with 12 bases between.

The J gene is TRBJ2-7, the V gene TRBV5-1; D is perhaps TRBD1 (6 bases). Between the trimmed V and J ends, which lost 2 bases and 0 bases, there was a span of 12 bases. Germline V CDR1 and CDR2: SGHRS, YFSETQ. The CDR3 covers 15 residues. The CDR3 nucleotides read TGCGCCAGCAGCTTAACCGGACAGAGCTCCTACGAGCAGTACTTC. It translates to CASSLTGQSSYEQYF.

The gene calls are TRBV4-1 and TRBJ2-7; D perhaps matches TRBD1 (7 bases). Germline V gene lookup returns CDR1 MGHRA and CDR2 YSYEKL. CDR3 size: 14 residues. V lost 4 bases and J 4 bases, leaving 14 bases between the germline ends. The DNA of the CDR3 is TGCGCCAGCAGCCTCGGACAGGCGGGATACGAGCAGTACTTC. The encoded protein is CASSLGQAGYEQYF.